The source of this TCR beta chain is a study of T cells in Graves' hyperthyroidism and ophthalmopathy. Study results and limitations: Within blood appeared most thyroid clonotypes that had expanded above 0.001. Separation of ophthalmopathy from stable hyperthyroidism was achieved by a 13 V-J model.

The CDR3 loop spans 16 amino acids. V was clipped by 2 bases and J by 3 bases, with 15 bases between them. Germline V CDR1 and CDR2: MDHEN, SYDVKM. This clonotype was counted at least ten times. Antigen specificity is unknown. Researchers took RNA transcripts and amplified the TCR beta CDR3 regions from them. In the first-round RT-PCR of the TCR CDR3, the HTBI primer set was used. MiXCR, run by TCRdb on the multiplex PCR reads, gives a single entry per CDR3 protein. The sample holds 300,000 to 400,000 distinct CDR3 sequences, roughly 13% seen once. Graves' hyperthyroidism was deemed stable given no ophthalmopathy progression within 18 months.

The source is a woman aged 18-29 years with Graves' hyperthyroidism. Source material: blood. The chain uses TRBV28 and TRBJ2-3; D is possibly TRBD1 (6 bases). The CDR3 DNA reads TGTGCCAGCAGTTTACTCATGGACAGAGAGACAGATACGCAGTATTTT. It encodes CASSLLMDRETDTQYF. The full variable domain, in which reference TRBV28 and TRBJ2-3 provide the parts outside the CDR3, is DVKVTQSSRYLVKRTGEKVFLECVQDMDHENMFWYRQDPGLGLRLIYFSYDVKMKEKGDIPEGYSVSREKKERFSLILESASTNQTSMYLCASSLLMDRETDTQYFGPGTRLTVL.